This TCR beta chain comes out of a study of blood T cell repertoires in COVID-19. Assay: immunoSEQ multiplex PCR; the TCRdb copy retains only in-frame clones and omits some. The sample has approximately 390,000 clones, nearly 90% seen once. CDR1 and CDR2 (germline): SGHDT, YYEEEE. After removal of 5 bases from V and 6 bases from J, the junction contained 17 bases not matched to a gene. The CDR3 totals 19 residues. The sequencing input was peripheral blood. The TCR originated in a man aged 18-30 years with active or convalescent COVID-19. The rearrangement joins TRBV5-6 to TRBJ2-3; 14 positions agree with TRBD2. CDR3 amino acids: CASRRGQGAGLAGGDTQYF. The CDR3 DNA is TGTGCCAGCAGGCGAGGACAGGGGGCCGGACTAGCGGGAGGTGATACGCAGTATTTT.